The 31 T cell receptor beta chains presented below share a single source sample, sequenced in a study of control samples from healthy donors and cancer patients. Clones were sequenced by immunoSEQ multiplex PCR, and TCRdb holds only the in-frame ones, with some missing. The sample comprises about 120,000 clones, 85% to 95% of which are singletons, and about 1.5% rests with the top ten. The sequenced material came from PBMCs. Receptors were obtained from a man between 50 and 59 years old with head and neck cancer.

This chain connects TRBV5-5 to TRBJ2-5; perhaps TRBD1 as D (6 bases). Germline V gene sequence: CDR1 SGHKS, CDR2 YYEKEE (reference sequence). The CDR3 runs to 16 residues. Trimming removed 0 bases at V and 2 bases at J, with 14 bases between. CDR3 coding DNA: TGTGCCAGCAGCTTGGAAGGGGGAGTATTACAAGAGACCCAGTACTTC. Protein product: CASSLEGGVLQETQYF.

The chain is built from TRBV6-5 and TRBJ2-1, with D possibly TRBD2 on 5 matching bases. The V and J ends lost 11 bases and 3 bases respectively, with 17 bases between them. The CDR3 is 14 residues long. Germline CDR1 is MNHEY and CDR2 is SVGAGI. DNA of the CDR3: TGTGCCTCCTCGAGGGATGGGGTCTACAATGAGCAGTTCTTC. Residues: CASSRDGVYNEQFF.

The chain recombines TRBV7-2 with TRBJ1-1, with TRBD1 as a possible D gene (5 bases). Germline V lookup: CDR1 SGHTA, CDR2 FQGNSA. CDR3 length: 13 amino acids. V was cut by 4 bases and J by 2 bases, with 8 bases left in between. The CDR3 DNA reads TGTGCCAGCAGCTCGACAGTTAACACTGAAGCTTTCTTT. Its protein is CASSSTVNTEAFF.

The chain links TRBV29-1 to TRBJ2-7; D ambiguous. V lost 1 base to trimming and J lost 3 bases, with 19 bases between them. The CDR3 contains 16 residues. Germline V gene data show CDR1 as SQVTM and CDR2 as ANQGSEA. The CDR3 loop reads CSVEGIGEGLNYEQYF. The CDR3 DNA reads TGCAGCGTTGAAGGGATTGGGGAAGGTCTGAACTACGAGCAGTACTTC.

This clone showed up just once. The chain employs TRBV5-8 and TRBJ2-5, with a weak D call TRBD1 (6 bases). Trimming left V 1 base short and J 5 bases short, with 12 bases between. The CDR3 covers 14 residues. The V gene's germline CDR1 is SGHTS and CDR2 YDEGEE. CDR3 residues: CASSLKTGWETQYF. In nucleotides, the CDR3 is TGTGCCAGCAGCTTGAAAACAGGGTGGGAGACCCAGTACTTC.

CDR3 sequence reads: CASSAFSEAFF. In nucleotides, the CDR3 is TGTGCCAGCAGCGCATTTAGCGAGGCTTTCTTT. This chain links TRBV7-9 with TRBJ1-1; D not resolved. Trimming pared 5 bases from V and 11 bases from J, leaving 12 bases between. This CDR3 has 11 amino acids. Germline loops: CDR1 SEHNR, CDR2 FQNEAQ (reference sequence).

The V call is TRBV10-3, the J call TRBJ2-1; D is ambiguous. Germline-derived CDR1 and CDR2 are ENHRY and SYGVKD. The CDR3 has 13 amino acids. The germline V and J ends were trimmed by 0 bases and 7 bases, with 7 bases remaining between them. The CDR3 bases are TGTGCCATCAGTGAGTCGCTGGGAAATGAGCAGTTCTTC. Its protein is CAISESLGNEQFF.

This chain joins TRBV14 and TRBJ2-3, with D uncertain. The CDR3 is made up of 16 amino acids. The germline V gene has CDR1 SGHDN and CDR2 FVKESK. Trimming removed 0 bases from V and 4 bases from J, with 14 bases in between. The CDR3 loop reads CASSQDGYSFADTQYF. For the CDR3, the DNA is TGTGCCAGCAGCCAAGATGGTTACAGTTTCGCAGATACGCAGTATTTT. Full variable domain (missing parts from reference TRBV14 and TRBJ2-3): EAGVTQFPSHSVIEKGQTVTLRCDPISGHDNLYWYRRVMGKEIKFLLHFVKESKQDESGMPNNRFLAERTGGTYSTLKVQPAELEDSGVYFCASSQDGYSFADTQYFGPGTRLTVL.

CDR3 protein: CASSYSGTGIHEQYF. The CDR3 bases are TGTGCCAGCAGTTACTCCGGGACAGGGATCCACGAGCAGTACTTC. The genes are TRBV6-5 and TRBJ2-7; 9 bases are a match to TRBD1. V was clipped by 0 bases and J by 5 bases; unmatched bases: 5. The germline V gene has CDR1 MNHEY and CDR2 SVGAGI. The CDR3 length is 15 residues.

This clone came up once. J is TRBJ1-1 and V is TRBV5-1, with D unclear. Looked up from germline, CDR1 is SGHRS and CDR2 is YFSETQ. V was clipped by 5 bases and J by 7 bases, with 15 bases between them. The CDR3 runs to 13 residues. The CDR3 DNA sequence: TGCGCCAGCAGTCCCTCGGACGAGCGTGAAGCTTTCTTT. It is translated as CASSPSDEREAFF.

The J gene is TRBJ1-1, the V gene TRBV4-1, with no clear D. V was pared by 0 bases and J by 1 base, with 9 bases between. CDR1 and CDR2 (germline): MGHRA, YSYEKL. This CDR3 contains 15 residues. CDR3 sequence reads: CASSQDQLGNTEAFF. Written as DNA, the CDR3 is TGCGCCAGCAGCCAAGATCAATTGGGGAACACTGAAGCTTTCTTT.

The V gene is TRBV5-1, the J gene TRBJ1-1; D not resolved. This CDR3 region has 14 residues. Germline values: CDR1 SGHRS, CDR2 YFSETQ. Trimming shortened V by 0 bases and J by 0 bases, and 6 bases separated the two germline ends. CDR3 residues: CASSLDHMNTEAFF. CDR3 bases: TGCGCCAGCAGCTTGGACCATATGAACACTGAAGCTTTCTTT.

The chain joins TRBV18 to TRBJ2-3, with D perhaps given as TRBD1 or TRBD2 (5 bases each). V was clipped by 0 bases and J by 0 bases, with 13 bases between them. This CDR3 is built from 17 residues. Germline-derived CDR1 and CDR2 are KGHSH and LQKENI. The DNA for the CDR3 is TGTGCCAGCTCACCACCAATAAAGGGACGTAGCACAGATACGCAGTATTTT. Its protein product is CASSPPIKGRSTDTQYF.

The rearrangement joins TRBV20-1 to TRBJ2-5; the match to TRBD1 covers 9 bases. In germline, CDR1 is DFQATT, CDR2 SNEGSKA (reference sequence). V shed 3 bases and J 3 bases; nucleotides not matched to a gene: 2. The CDR3 totals 13 residues. The CDR3 DNA follows: TGCAGTGCTAGTTGGACAGGGGAAGAGACCCAGTACTTC. Its translation: CSASWTGEETQYF.

This chain connects TRBV19 to TRBJ2-5; 8 positions agree with TRBD2. V dropped 4 bases and J dropped 2; count of bases not matched to a gene: 6. The germline CDR1 and CDR2 sequences are LNHDA and SQIVND (reference sequence). The CDR3 is 15 residues long. The CDR3 DNA sequence: TGTGCCAGTAGTAATCGGGGGGGCCGGCAAGAGACCCAGTACTTC. It encodes CASSNRGGRQETQYF.

A word on this clone: This specimen includes other DNA sequences encoding the same CDR3. V usage is TRBV7-9 and J usage is TRBJ1-2; no reliable D call. CDR1 and CDR2 from the germline V gene are SEHNR and FQNEAQ (reference sequence). Trimming stripped 1 base from V and 8 bases from J, with 8 bases between. This CDR3 region has 12 residues. CDR3 in amino acids: CASSLEGGGYTF. The CDR3 coding sequence is TGTGCCAGCAGCTTAGAAGGAGGAGGCTACACCTTC.

The chain has TRBV18 and TRBJ2-7; possibly TRBD1 for D (7 bases). Trimming removed 3 bases from V and 6 bases from J, with 21 bases in between. Germline CDR1 is KGHSH and CDR2 is LQKENI. The CDR3 is 16 amino acids. The CDR3 reads CASSPSKLDRRGEQYF. The DNA of the CDR3 is TGTGCCAGCTCACCCTCAAAACTGGACAGGAGGGGCGAGCAGTACTTC.

The chain has TRBV6-6 and TRBJ1-1; the D is unclear. The V end lost 6 bases, the J end lost 6 bases, and 8 bases lay between the germline ends. The CDR3 contains 11 residues. Germline V gives CDR1 MNHNY, CDR2 SVGAGI (reference sequence). CDR3 nucleotides: TGTGCCAGCAGAGACTTGTCTGAAGCTTTCTTT. It specifies CASRDLSEAFF.

The chain combines TRBV7-8 with TRBJ1-4; D not resolved. The V gene's germline CDR1 is SGHVS and CDR2 FQNEAQ. V lost 5 bases and J 1 base, leaving 8 bases between the germline ends. The CDR3 has 14 amino acids. CDR3 sequence reads: CASSAAETNEKLFF. DNA of the CDR3: TGTGCCAGCAGCGCGGCAGAAACTAATGAAAAACTGTTTTTT.

J is TRBJ1-2 and V is TRBV4-1; D unclear. Trimming pared 0 bases from V and 8 bases from J, leaving 7 bases between. CDR1 is MGHRA and CDR2 is YSYEKL in the germline V gene. The CDR3 covers 12 residues. This CDR3 is CASSQDSSGYTF. The CDR3 DNA reads as TGCGCCAGCAGCCAAGATTCCTCGGGCTACACCTTC.

The chain uses TRBV5-4 and TRBJ2-1; TRBD2 aligns across 10 bases. In germline, CDR1 is SGHNT, CDR2 YYREEE (reference sequence). This CDR3 has 16 amino acids. V dropped 1 base and J dropped 2; count of bases not matched to a gene: 3. The CDR3 DNA sequence: TGTGCCAGCAGCTTGCCTAGCGGGGGACCCTACAATGAGCAGTTCTTC. This codes for CASSLPSGGPYNEQFF. The variable domain in full, with the rest retrieved from reference TRBV5-4 and TRBJ2-1, is ETGVTQSPTHLIKTRGQQVTLRCSSQSGHNTVSWYQQALGQGPQFIFQYYREEENGRGNFPPRFSGLQFPNYSSELNVNALELDDSALYLCASSLPSGGPYNEQFFGPGTRLTVL.

The rearrangement uses TRBV5-4 and TRBJ2-7; the match to TRBD1 covers 9 bases. The CDR3 has 14 residues. V lost 2 bases, J lost 2 bases, and 2 bases stayed unmatched. Germline CDR1 reads SGHNT; CDR2 reads YYREEE (reference sequence). Written as DNA, the CDR3 is TGTGCCAGCAGCTTCGGGACAGGGACCTACGAGCAGTACTTC. It translates to CASSFGTGTYEQYF.

V is TRBV5-5 and J is TRBJ2-7, with 8 bases lining up with TRBD1. V was clipped by 4 bases and J by 2 bases; unmatched bases: 8. This CDR3 comprises 15 residues. CDR1 is SGHKS and CDR2 is YYEKEE in the germline V gene (reference sequence). CDR3 DNA: TGTGCCAGCAGCGCAGGACAGGGAATACCCTACGAGCAGTACTTC. Translation: CASSAGQGIPYEQYF.

The CDR3 region is CASSHRTGDYEQYF. The CDR3 bases are TGTGCCAGCAGCCACAGGACAGGGGACTACGAGCAGTACTTC. The chain has TRBV7-9 and TRBJ2-7; TRBD1 aligns across 9 bases. The CDR3 has 14 amino acids. The junction had 5 bases not matched to a gene; V was cut back by 5 bases and J by 3 bases. From germline, CDR1 is SEHNR and CDR2 FQNEAQ (reference sequence).

The chain couples TRBV5-4 to TRBJ1-2; tentatively, D is TRBD1 (6 bases). This CDR3 region has 15 residues. Germline-derived CDR1 and CDR2 are SGHNT and YYREEE (reference sequence). V dropped 3 bases and J dropped 0 bases, with 12 bases sitting between them. CDR3 nucleotides: TGTGCCAGCAGCTACCCGGCAGGGGCTAACTATGGCTACACCTTC. This translates into CASSYPAGANYGYTF.

The V and J genes are TRBV5-1 and TRBJ2-7, with TRBD1 identical over 7 bases. The CDR3 extends over 14 amino acids. V dropped 2 bases and J dropped 3; count of bases not matched to a gene: 5. Per germline, CDR1 SGHRS and CDR2 YFSETQ. The CDR3: CASSLGGSRYEQYF. The CDR3 DNA follows: TGCGCCAGCAGCTTAGGGGGCTCCCGCTACGAGCAGTACTTC.

The chain combines TRBV3-1 (or the pseudogene TRBV3-2) with TRBJ2-7, with TRBD2 identical over 9 bases. J gave up 3 bases and V 2 bases, and 8 bases lay outside the gene matches. The CDR3 totals 16 residues. Per germline, CDR1 LGHDT and CDR2 YNNKEL (reference sequence). This chain's CDR3 is CASSQNVAGELYEQYF. CDR3 in DNA: TGTGCCAGCAGCCAAAATGTAGCGGGGGAGCTCTACGAGCAGTACTTC.

The chain recombines TRBV7-8 with TRBJ2-3, with 9 bases aligning to TRBD2. Losses at the gene ends were 5 bases for V and 4 bases for J; bases not matched to a gene: 13. Germline-derived CDR1 and CDR2 are SGHVS and FQNEAQ. The CDR3 length is 17 residues. The DNA of the CDR3 is TGTGCCAGCAGCCAGCAGAGGGCGGGGGGGCGCCCAGATACGCAGTATTTT. This translates into CASSQQRAGGRPDTQYF.

The genes are TRBV19 and TRBJ1-2; the D gene is possibly TRBD1 (6 bases). Trimming cost V 8 bases and J 6 bases, with 22 bases left between them. CDR1 LNHDA and CDR2 SQIVND come from the germline V gene (reference sequence). The CDR3 spans 15 residues. The DNA of the CDR3 is TGTGCCAGTGCCTGGGGGGGGCCGGTTCTCAATGGCTACACCTTC. Translating it yields CASAWGGPVLNGYTF.

This sequence joins TRBV3-1 (or the pseudogene TRBV3-2) and TRBJ2-5, with D hard to call. Germline V gene data show CDR1 as LGHDT and CDR2 as YNNKEL (reference sequence). The CDR3 loop spans 12 amino acids. V was clipped by 1 base and J by 4 bases, with 4 bases between them. The CDR3 sequence is CASSQVSETQYF. The CDR3 DNA follows: TGTGCCAGCAGCCAAGTCTCAGAGACCCAGTACTTC.

V usage is TRBV27 and J usage is TRBJ1-1; 9 positions agree with TRBD1. Germline CDR1 MNHEY, CDR2 SMNVEV (reference sequence). The CDR3 has 18 residues. Germline trimming cut 2 bases from V and 2 bases from J; bases unmatched to any gene: 12. The CDR3 protein is CASSLRGQGALINTEAFF. The DNA for the CDR3 is TGTGCCAGCAGTTTACGGGGACAGGGAGCGCTCATCAACACTGAAGCTTTCTTT.